What follows describes a single TCR beta chain. The antigen is not known. The data derive from a study of vaccination and CD4 T cells after COVID-19. Across the whole study: The stimulating agents, overlapping spike peptides, came from SARS-CoV-2, HCoV-NL63, HCoV-OC43 and HCoV-229E. The study's findings and limits: Analysis of convalescent patients found that 304 of 307 vaccine-specific clones were spike mono-reactive.

Treatment described: approximately 10-day PBMC culture with coronavirus spike peptide pools or control peptides (ViraFEST assay). Sequencing of DNA taken from cultured CD4+ T cells relied on the Oncomine TCR Beta short-read assay. Investigators obtained genomic DNA by extraction from cultured CD4+ T cells. TCRdb reprocessed the PCR reads via MiXCR and lists one record per CDR3 protein. The table includes just over 15,000 distinct CDR3 sequences, roughly two fifths detected once. CDR1 SGHNT and CDR2 YYREEE come from the germline V gene (reference sequence). This CDR3 contains 17 residues. Germline trimming cut 4 bases from V and 9 bases from J; bases unmatched to any gene: 14.

The chain links TRBV5-4 to TRBJ2-1; 12 bases are shared with TRBD2. The source is a human donor who had recovered from COVID-19. The material sequenced was CD4+ T cells from blood, cultured in vitro, taken before SARS-CoV-2 vaccination. This chain's CDR3 is CASSIQSSGRAQREQFF. The CDR3, as DNA: TGTGCCAGCAGCATCCAATCTAGCGGGAGGGCCCAACGTGAGCAGTTCTTC.